This TCR beta chain was recorded in a study of T cell repertoires in cytomegalovirus infection. Study details: Through public TCR beta signatures, both CMV infection and matching HLA type were indicated. Findings of the study overall: CMV carriers having the relevant HLA were flagged by cumulative public TCR beta family frequency. The ex vivo response was dominated by HLA-C-restricted CMV-specific TCR beta clonotypes.

Details on this clonotype: Its matching antigen is unknown.

Germline values: CDR1 SGHAT, CDR2 FQNNGV. The length of the CDR3 is 15 residues. Trimming took 5 bases from V and 4 from J; bases not matched to a gene: 9. TCRdb itself ran the reads through MiXCR, one entry per CDR3 protein. The sample lists around 550,000 distinct CDR3 sequences; more than 20% were seen once. The clonotype comes from a human donor in good health (CMV status not recorded). Some clones in this sample may be carry-over from other donors' samples. Specimen: PBMCs. V is TRBV11-2 and J is TRBJ2-5; 8 positions match TRBD2. The CDR3: CASSPAGAWAETQYF. CDR3 nucleotide sequence: TGTGCCAGCAGCCCAGCGGGGGCATGGGCAGAGACCCAGTACTTC.